The rows below give T cell receptor beta chains drawn from one sample of a study of cytomegalovirus exposure and HLA in healthy donors. Sequencing used immunoSEQ multiplex PCR; TCRdb keeps in-frame clones, though not all of them. The sample lists some 150,000 clones, approximately 86% occurring once. The sample was PBMCs. These receptors came from a man younger than 35 in good health and CMV-seropositive. The CDR3 runs from the conserved cysteine through the conserved F or W. Each record gives: V gene, D gene, clone size, J gene, CDR3 DNA, CDR3 protein. A D gene is named only where the DNA matches it firmly. The size field is filled for only some rows; it gives once, few, many or a size class.

v_call: TRBV4-1; d_call: TRBD1; clone_size: NA; j_call: TRBJ1-2; cdr3_nt: TGCGCCAGCAGCCAAGGAGGACAGGGTGGCGGTGGCTACACCTTC; cdr3_aa: CASSQGGQGGGGYTF
v_call: TRBV18; d_call: TRBD1; clone_size: once; j_call: TRBJ1-2; cdr3_nt: TGTGCCAGCTCAGGACAGGGAACTAACTATGGCTACACCTTC; cdr3_aa: CASSGQGTNYGYTF
v_call: TRBV7-2; d_call: TRBD2; clone_size: NA; j_call: TRBJ2-1; cdr3_nt: TGTGCCAGCAGCTACGACGGGGGGGTTGAGTTCTTC; cdr3_aa: CASSYDGGVEFF
v_call: TRBV5-4; d_call: NA; clone_size: NA; j_call: TRBJ2-3; cdr3_nt: TGTGCCAGCAGCCCTCCAGGGACACAGAGGAATACGCAGTATTTT; cdr3_aa: CASSPPGTQRNTQYF
v_call: TRBV10-3; d_call: TRBD2; clone_size: NA; j_call: TRBJ2-1; cdr3_nt: TGTGCCATCAGTGCCCCAGGGACTAGCTCCTACAATGAGCAGTTCTTC; cdr3_aa: CAISAPGTSSYNEQFF
v_call: TRBV7-6; d_call: TRBD1; clone_size: NA; j_call: TRBJ1-4; cdr3_nt: TGTGCCAGCAGCTTGGGACAGGGGAATGAAAAACTGTTTTTT; cdr3_aa: CASSLGQGNEKLFF
v_call: TRBV18; d_call: TRBD2; clone_size: NA; j_call: TRBJ2-1; cdr3_nt: TGTGCCAGCTCGCCGCTAGCGGGGGAGTTGAGTGAGCAGTTCTTC; cdr3_aa: CASSPLAGELSEQFF
v_call: TRBV6-5; d_call: TRBD1; clone_size: NA; j_call: TRBJ1-4; cdr3_nt: TGTGCCAGCTCTAGGGACAGGGGTAATGAAAAACTGTTTTTT; cdr3_aa: CASSRDRGNEKLFF
v_call: TRBV27; d_call: NA; clone_size: NA; j_call: TRBJ2-3; cdr3_nt: TGTGCCAGCAGTGTGACAGGAAGCACAGATACGCAGTATTTT; cdr3_aa: CASSVTGSTDTQYF
v_call: TRBV25-1; d_call: NA; clone_size: NA; j_call: TRBJ2-5; cdr3_nt: TGTGCCAGTAGCCATTTTGAGACCCAGTACTTC; cdr3_aa: CASSHFETQYF
v_call: TRBV5-4; d_call: TRBD2; clone_size: once; j_call: TRBJ2-1; cdr3_nt: TGTGCCAGCAGCTTTGTCCTCCTACTAGCGGGGGTCCATGAGCAGTTCTTC; cdr3_aa: CASSFVLLLAGVHEQFF
v_call: TRBV5-4; d_call: TRBD1; clone_size: NA; j_call: TRBJ2-3; cdr3_nt: TGTGCCAGCAGTAACCCGGGACAGAGCACAGATACGCAGTATTTT; cdr3_aa: CASSNPGQSTDTQYF
v_call: TRBV4-3; d_call: NA; clone_size: NA; j_call: TRBJ1-4; cdr3_nt: TGCGCCAGCAGCCAAGACCCCGCGGGAACTAATGAAAAACTGTTTTTT; cdr3_aa: CASSQDPAGTNEKLFF
v_call: TRBV6-1; d_call: NA; clone_size: NA; j_call: TRBJ1-6; cdr3_nt: TGTGCCAGCAGTGAAGAGAGGGTCCCTCGGAATTCACCCCTCCACTTT; cdr3_aa: CASSEERVPRNSPLHF
v_call: TRBV5-1; d_call: TRBD1; clone_size: NA; j_call: TRBJ2-5; cdr3_nt: TGCGCCAGCAGCGGCCGGACAGGGGTGGAGACCCAGTACTTC; cdr3_aa: CASSGRTGVETQYF
v_call: TRBV19; d_call: TRBD1; clone_size: NA; j_call: TRBJ2-7; cdr3_nt: TGTGCCAGTAGCCCCGGGACAGGGAGGTACGAGCAGTACTTC; cdr3_aa: CASSPGTGRYEQYF
v_call: TRBV10-2; d_call: TRBD1; clone_size: NA; j_call: TRBJ1-2; cdr3_nt: TGCGCCAGCAGTGACAGGGGGCTACATGGCTACACCTTC; cdr3_aa: CASSDRGLHGYTF
v_call: TRBV5-4; d_call: TRBD2; clone_size: NA; j_call: TRBJ2-1; cdr3_nt: TGTGCCAGCAGCTTGGTACTAGCGGAAATCAATGAGCAGTTCTTC; cdr3_aa: CASSLVLAEINEQFF
v_call: TRBV10-3; d_call: NA; clone_size: NA; j_call: TRBJ2-7; cdr3_nt: TGTGCCATCGGTGGACAGATCCTGGGCGAGCAGTACTTC; cdr3_aa: CAIGGQILGEQYF
v_call: TRBV16; d_call: TRBD2; clone_size: NA; j_call: TRBJ2-7; cdr3_nt: TGTGCCAGCAGTCGGGCGGTTGGGGCGCTAGCGGGGGCCCCCGTGAACGAGCAGTACTTC; cdr3_aa: CASSRAVGALAGAPVNEQYF
v_call: TRBV5-6; d_call: NA; clone_size: NA; j_call: TRBJ2-3; cdr3_nt: TGTGCCAGCAGCTTGGGGCAGGGGCTCACAGATACGCAGTATTTT; cdr3_aa: CASSLGQGLTDTQYF
v_call: TRBV9; d_call: NA; clone_size: NA; j_call: TRBJ1-1; cdr3_nt: TGTGCCAGCAGCGTAGAAAAATATTCGTACACTGAAGCTTTCTTT; cdr3_aa: CASSVEKYSYTEAFF
v_call: TRBV21-1; d_call: NA; clone_size: once; j_call: TRBJ2-7; cdr3_nt: TGTGCCCCGCCCATCTTAACGGGGGGTGAGCAGTACTTC; cdr3_aa: CAPPILTGGEQYF
v_call: TRBV4-2; d_call: TRBD1; clone_size: NA; j_call: TRBJ2-7; cdr3_nt: TGTGCCAGCACTTCCCTCGGACAGGGGGGCACAGGAGAGCAGTACTTC; cdr3_aa: CASTSLGQGGTGEQYF
v_call: TRBV9; d_call: NA; clone_size: NA; j_call: TRBJ2-1; cdr3_nt: TGTGCCAGCACCCCCTCCGGGGAAAAGAACAATGAGCAGTTCTTC; cdr3_aa: CASTPSGEKNNEQFF
v_call: TRBV27; d_call: NA; clone_size: NA; j_call: TRBJ1-4; cdr3_nt: TGTGCCAGCAGTCGAGTTAATGAAAAACTGTTTTTT; cdr3_aa: CASSRVNEKLFF
v_call: TRBV10-3; d_call: NA; clone_size: NA; j_call: TRBJ2-1; cdr3_nt: TGTGCCATCAGTGGGACAGCCAATCCCCAGGAGAGCTCCTACAATGAGCAGTTCTTC; cdr3_aa: CAISGTANPQESSYNEQFF
v_call: TRBV7-2; d_call: NA; clone_size: NA; j_call: TRBJ2-3; cdr3_nt: TGTGCCAGCAGCTTATTCGAGGCAGATACGCAGTATTTT; cdr3_aa: CASSLFEADTQYF
v_call: TRBV6-1; d_call: NA; clone_size: NA; j_call: TRBJ2-6; cdr3_nt: TGTGCCAGCAGTGAAGGCAGGGGCCACAGGGCCAACGTCCTGACTTTC; cdr3_aa: CASSEGRGHRANVLTF
v_call: TRBV19; d_call: TRBD1; clone_size: NA; j_call: TRBJ1-2; cdr3_nt: TGTGCCAGTAAGGAGAGGACAGGGGGTATCTATGGCTACACCTTC; cdr3_aa: CASKERTGGIYGYTF
v_call: TRBV7-9; d_call: NA; clone_size: NA; j_call: TRBJ1-1; cdr3_nt: TGTGCCAGCAGCTTAGTGCCCTCCGGGAGGCCTGAAGCTTTCTTT; cdr3_aa: CASSLVPSGRPEAFF
v_call: TRBV2; d_call: TRBD1; clone_size: NA; j_call: TRBJ1-2; cdr3_nt: TGTGCCAGCAGTCATAGGGGACAGGGGGTTTGGGACACCTTC; cdr3_aa: CASSHRGQGVWDTF
v_call: TRBV6-6; d_call: TRBD2; clone_size: NA; j_call: TRBJ2-5; cdr3_nt: TGTGCCAGCAGTTCGGGACTAGGGGAGACCCAGTACTTC; cdr3_aa: CASSSGLGETQYF
v_call: TRBV7-2; d_call: NA; clone_size: once; j_call: TRBJ1-2; cdr3_nt: TGTGCCAGCAGCGCCCCTACGACCCGACCGAAAACAGTGGGCTACACCTTC; cdr3_aa: CASSAPTTRPKTVGYTF
v_call: TRBV27; d_call: NA; clone_size: NA; j_call: TRBJ2-7; cdr3_nt: TGTGCCAGCGGGAAAAAACAGGGCTACGAGCAGTACTTC; cdr3_aa: CASGKKQGYEQYF
v_call: TRBV30; d_call: TRBD1; clone_size: NA; j_call: TRBJ1-4; cdr3_nt: TGTGCCTGGAGTCCCGGACAGGGTCGCGAAAAACTGTTTTTT; cdr3_aa: CAWSPGQGREKLFF
v_call: TRBV11-3; d_call: NA; clone_size: NA; j_call: TRBJ2-2; cdr3_nt: TGTGCCAGCAGCTTAGAACTCGGGGAGCTGTTTTTT; cdr3_aa: CASSLELGELFF
v_call: TRBV11-2; d_call: NA; clone_size: NA; j_call: TRBJ1-5; cdr3_nt: TGTGCCAGCAGCTTGGGCCCCAATCAGCCCCAGCATTTT; cdr3_aa: CASSLGPNQPQHF
v_call: TRBV18; d_call: NA; clone_size: NA; j_call: TRBJ2-5; cdr3_nt: TGTGCCAGCTCACCTCCCGAGAACCAAGAGACCCAGTACTTC; cdr3_aa: CASSPPENQETQYF
v_call: TRBV6-1; d_call: TRBD1; clone_size: NA; j_call: TRBJ1-5; cdr3_nt: TGTGCCAGCAGACTGACGACAGGGTACAATCAGCCCCAGCATTTT; cdr3_aa: CASRLTTGYNQPQHF
v_call: TRBV28; d_call: TRBD1; clone_size: NA; j_call: TRBJ2-7; cdr3_nt: TGTGCCAGCAGTGTGACAGGGGAAACCAGAAAGAGCTCCTACGAGCAGTACTTC; cdr3_aa: CASSVTGETRKSSYEQYF
v_call: TRBV11-2; d_call: TRBD1; clone_size: few; j_call: TRBJ2-5; cdr3_nt: TGTGCCAGCAGCGGAGAGGGACAGGGATCCTTGGAGACCCAGTACTTC; cdr3_aa: CASSGEGQGSLETQYF
v_call: TRBV28; d_call: NA; clone_size: NA; j_call: TRBJ2-7; cdr3_nt: TGTGCCACGATACCGGCTGGGAGCTCCTACGAGCAGTACTTC; cdr3_aa: CATIPAGSSYEQYF
v_call: TRBV7-2; d_call: TRBD2; clone_size: NA; j_call: TRBJ2-2; cdr3_nt: TGTGCCAGCAGCTTAGCGCTAGCGGGAGGGTCGGGCACCGGGGAGCTGTTTTTT; cdr3_aa: CASSLALAGGSGTGELFF
v_call: TRBV5-1; d_call: NA; clone_size: NA; j_call: TRBJ2-1; cdr3_nt: TGCGCCAGCAGCTTGGGACAGACCTACAATGAGCAGTTCTTC; cdr3_aa: CASSLGQTYNEQFF
v_call: TRBV6-5; d_call: NA; clone_size: NA; j_call: TRBJ2-5; cdr3_nt: TGTGCCAGCAGTGACTACAGGGTTTCTGAGACCCAGTACTTC; cdr3_aa: CASSDYRVSETQYF
v_call: TRBV27; d_call: TRBD1; clone_size: NA; j_call: TRBJ2-7; cdr3_nt: TGTGCCAGCAGTTTACTCCCTGGGACAGAACCTAACGAGCAGTACTTC; cdr3_aa: CASSLLPGTEPNEQYF